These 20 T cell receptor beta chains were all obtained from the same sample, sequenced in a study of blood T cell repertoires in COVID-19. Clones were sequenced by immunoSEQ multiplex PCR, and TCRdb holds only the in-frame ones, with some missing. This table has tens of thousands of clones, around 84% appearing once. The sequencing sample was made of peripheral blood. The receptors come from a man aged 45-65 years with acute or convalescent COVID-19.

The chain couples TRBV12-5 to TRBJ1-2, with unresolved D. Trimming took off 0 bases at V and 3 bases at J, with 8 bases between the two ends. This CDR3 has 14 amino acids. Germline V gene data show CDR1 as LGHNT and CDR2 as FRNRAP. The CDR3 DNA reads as TGTGCTAGTGGTTTGGTAAACAGAGACTATGGCTACACCTTC. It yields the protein CASGLVNRDYGYTF. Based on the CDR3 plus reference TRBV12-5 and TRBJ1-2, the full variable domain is DARVTQTPRHKVTEMGQEVTMRCQPILGHNTVFWYRQTMMQGLELLAYFRNRAPLDDSGMPKDRFSAEMPDATLATLKIQPSEPRDSAVYFCASGLVNRDYGYTFGSGTRLTVV.

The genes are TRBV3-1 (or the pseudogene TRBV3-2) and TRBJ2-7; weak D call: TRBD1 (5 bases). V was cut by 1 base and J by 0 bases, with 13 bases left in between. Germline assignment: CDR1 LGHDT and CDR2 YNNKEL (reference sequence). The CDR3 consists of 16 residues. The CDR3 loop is CASSQGRTGFSYEQYF. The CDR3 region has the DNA TGTGCCAGCAGCCAAGGCCGTACAGGATTCTCCTACGAGCAGTACTTC.

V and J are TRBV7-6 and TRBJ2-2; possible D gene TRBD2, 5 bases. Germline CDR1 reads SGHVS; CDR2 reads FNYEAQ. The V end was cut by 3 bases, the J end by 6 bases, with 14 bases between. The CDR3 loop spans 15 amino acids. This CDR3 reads CASSFAGRGSGELFF. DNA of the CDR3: TGTGCCAGCAGCTTCGCGGGTCGGGGATCCGGGGAGCTGTTTTTT.

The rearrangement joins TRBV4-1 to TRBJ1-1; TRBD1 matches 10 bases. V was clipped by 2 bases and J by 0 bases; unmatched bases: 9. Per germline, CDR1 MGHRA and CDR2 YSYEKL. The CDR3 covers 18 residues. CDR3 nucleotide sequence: TGCGCCAGCAGCCAAACCCGGGACAGGGGCCGAATGAACACTGAAGCTTTCTTT. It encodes CASSQTRDRGRMNTEAFF.

The chain's CDR3 is CASSPPRSSDNEKLFF. CDR3 bases: TGTGCCAGCTCACCACCGCGGTCAAGTGATAATGAAAAACTGTTTTTT. The gene calls are TRBV18 and TRBJ1-4; no clear D. The CDR3 spans 16 residues. Germline-derived CDR1 and CDR2 are KGHSH and LQKENI. Trimming left V 0 bases short and J 4 bases short, with 12 bases between.

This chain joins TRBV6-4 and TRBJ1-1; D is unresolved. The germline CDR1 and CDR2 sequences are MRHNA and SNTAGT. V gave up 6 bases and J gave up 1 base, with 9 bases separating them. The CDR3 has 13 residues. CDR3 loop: CASRATANTEAFF. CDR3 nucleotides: TGTGCCAGCAGGGCCACAGCGAACACTGAAGCTTTCTTT.

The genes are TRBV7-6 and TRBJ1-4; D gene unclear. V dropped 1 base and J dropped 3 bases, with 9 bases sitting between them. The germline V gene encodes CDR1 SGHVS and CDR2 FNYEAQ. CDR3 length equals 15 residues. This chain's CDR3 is CASSLGIGANEKLFF. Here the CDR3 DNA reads TGTGCCAGCAGCTTAGGGATAGGAGCTAATGAAAAACTGTTTTTT.

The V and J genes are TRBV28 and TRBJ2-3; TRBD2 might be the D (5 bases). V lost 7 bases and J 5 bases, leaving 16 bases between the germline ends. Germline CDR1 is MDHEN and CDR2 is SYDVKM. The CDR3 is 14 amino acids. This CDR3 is CASTRTGIIDTQYF. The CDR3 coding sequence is TGTGCCAGCACCCGGACGGGAATAATAGATACGCAGTATTTT.

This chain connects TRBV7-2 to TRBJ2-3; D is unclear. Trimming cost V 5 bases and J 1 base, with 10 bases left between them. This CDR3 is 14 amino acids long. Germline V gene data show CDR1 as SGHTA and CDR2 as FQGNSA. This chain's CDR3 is CASSQIVGTDTQYF. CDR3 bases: TGTGCCAGCAGCCAGATTGTCGGCACAGATACGCAGTATTTT.

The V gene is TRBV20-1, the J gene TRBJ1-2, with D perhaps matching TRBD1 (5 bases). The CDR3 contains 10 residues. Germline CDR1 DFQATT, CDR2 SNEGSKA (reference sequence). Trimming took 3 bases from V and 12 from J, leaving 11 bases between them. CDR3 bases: TGCAGTGCTAGTTGGGGGGTTAACACCTTC. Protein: CSASWGVNTF.

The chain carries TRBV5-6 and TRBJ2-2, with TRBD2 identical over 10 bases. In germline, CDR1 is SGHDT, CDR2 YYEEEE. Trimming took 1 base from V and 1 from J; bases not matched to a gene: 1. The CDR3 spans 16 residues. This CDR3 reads CASSLPSGGNTGELFF. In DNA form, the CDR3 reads TGTGCCAGCAGCTTGCCTAGCGGGGGGAACACCGGGGAGCTGTTTTTT.

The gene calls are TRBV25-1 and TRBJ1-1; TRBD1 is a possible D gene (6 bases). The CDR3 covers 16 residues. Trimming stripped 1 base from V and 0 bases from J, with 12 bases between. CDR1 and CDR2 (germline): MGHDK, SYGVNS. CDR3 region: CASSEWGQGMNTEAFF. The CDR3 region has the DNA TGTGCCAGCAGTGAATGGGGGCAGGGGATGAACACTGAAGCTTTCTTT.

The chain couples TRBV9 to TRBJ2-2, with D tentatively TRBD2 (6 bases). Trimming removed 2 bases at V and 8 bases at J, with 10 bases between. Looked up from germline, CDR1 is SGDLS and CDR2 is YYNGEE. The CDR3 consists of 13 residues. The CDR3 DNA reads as TGTGCCAGCAGCGTCCAGGGAGGTGGGGAGCTGTTTTTT. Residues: CASSVQGGGELFF.

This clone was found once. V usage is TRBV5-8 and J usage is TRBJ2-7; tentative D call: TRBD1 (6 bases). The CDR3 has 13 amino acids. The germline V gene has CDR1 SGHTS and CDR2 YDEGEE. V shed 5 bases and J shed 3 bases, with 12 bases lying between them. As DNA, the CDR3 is TGTGCCAGCAGGTGGGCAGGGGACTACGAGCAGTACTTC. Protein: CASRWAGDYEQYF.

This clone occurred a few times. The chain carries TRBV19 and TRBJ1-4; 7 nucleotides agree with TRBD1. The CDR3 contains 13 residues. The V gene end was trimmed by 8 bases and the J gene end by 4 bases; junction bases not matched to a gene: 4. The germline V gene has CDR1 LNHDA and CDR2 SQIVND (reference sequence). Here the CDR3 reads CASGTAINEKLFF. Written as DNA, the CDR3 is TGTGCCAGTGGGACAGCGATTAATGAAAAACTGTTTTTT.

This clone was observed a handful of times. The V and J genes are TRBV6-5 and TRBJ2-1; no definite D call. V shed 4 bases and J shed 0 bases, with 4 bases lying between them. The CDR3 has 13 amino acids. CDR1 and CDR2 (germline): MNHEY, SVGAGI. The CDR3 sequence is CASSSGSYNEQFF. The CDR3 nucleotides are TGTGCCAGCAGTTCCGGCTCCTACAATGAGCAGTTCTTC.

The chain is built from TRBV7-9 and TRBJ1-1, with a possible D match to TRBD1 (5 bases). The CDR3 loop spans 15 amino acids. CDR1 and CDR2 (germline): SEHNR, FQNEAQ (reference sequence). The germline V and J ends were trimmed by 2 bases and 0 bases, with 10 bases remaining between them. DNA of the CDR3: TGTGCCAGCAGCTTAAAAGGGGAAATGAACACTGAAGCTTTCTTT. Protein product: CASSLKGEMNTEAFF.

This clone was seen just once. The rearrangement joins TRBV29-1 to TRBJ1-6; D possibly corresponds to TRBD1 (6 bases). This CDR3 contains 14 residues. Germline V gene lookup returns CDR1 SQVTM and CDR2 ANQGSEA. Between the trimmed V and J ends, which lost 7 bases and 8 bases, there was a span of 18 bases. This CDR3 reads CSAPQDSSYSPLHF. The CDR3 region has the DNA TGCAGCGCCCCACAGGACAGTTCCTATTCACCCCTCCACTTT.

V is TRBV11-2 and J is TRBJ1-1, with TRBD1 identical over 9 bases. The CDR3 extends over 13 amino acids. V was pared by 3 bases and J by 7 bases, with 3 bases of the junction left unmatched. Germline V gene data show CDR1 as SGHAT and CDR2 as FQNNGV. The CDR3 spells CASSLGQGDEAFF. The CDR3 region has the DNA TGTGCCAGCAGCTTGGGACAGGGAGATGAAGCTTTCTTT. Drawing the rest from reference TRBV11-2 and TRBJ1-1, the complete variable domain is EAGVAQSPRYKIIEKRQSVAFWCNPISGHATLYWYQQILGQGPKLLIQFQNNGVVDDSQLPKDRFSAERLKGVDSTLKIQPAKLEDSAVYLCASSLGQGDEAFFGQGTRLTVV.

Here the CDR3 DNA reads TGTGCCAGTAGTTACAGTTATGGCTACACCTTC. This codes for CASSYSYGYTF. This chain links TRBV19 with TRBJ1-2, with unresolved D. V lost 5 bases and J 5 bases, leaving 6 bases between the germline ends. This CDR3 is built from 11 residues. The germline V gene has CDR1 LNHDA and CDR2 SQIVND (reference sequence). Full variable domain (rest looked up from reference TRBV19 and TRBJ1-2): DGGITQSPKYLFRKEGQNVTLSCEQNLNHDAMYWYRQDPGQGLRLIYYSQIVNDFQKGDIAEGYSVSREKKESFPLTVTSAQKNPTAFYLCASSYSYGYTFGSGTRLTVV.